Listed below are T cell receptor beta chains from one sample, sequenced in a study of T cell repertoires in cytomegalovirus infection. TCRdb processed the reads anew with MiXCR; each CDR3 protein has one entry. Here the sample spans roughly 720,000 distinct CDR3 sequences, 35% being singletons. Specimen: PBMCs. The receptors here all came from a human donor in good health (CMV status not recorded). Some clones in this sample may be carry-over from other donors' samples. Each CDR3 is given with its conserved first and last residue. Fields, in order: J gene, D gene, clone size, V gene, CDR3 protein, CDR3 DNA. A D gene is named only where the DNA matches it firmly. Only part of the rows carry a size: once, few, many, or a class if the clone is expanded.

j_call: TRBJ1-6; d_call: -; clone_size: few; v_call: TRBV11-2; cdr3_aa: CASSTNWGGSSPLHF; cdr3_nt: TGTGCCAGCAGCACCAATTGGGGGGGCAGTTCACCCCTCCACTTT
j_call: TRBJ2-2; d_call: -; clone_size: -; v_call: TRBV9; cdr3_aa: CASSVPPSNTGELFF; cdr3_nt: TGTGCCAGCAGCGTACCCCCCTCGAACACCGGGGAGCTGTTTTTT
j_call: TRBJ1-5; d_call: TRBD1; clone_size: once; v_call: TRBV19; cdr3_aa: CASSPHPKGAVQPQHF; cdr3_nt: TGTGCCAGTAGTCCGCACCCAAAGGGGGCAGTTCAGCCCCAGCATTTT
j_call: TRBJ2-7; d_call: TRBD1; clone_size: few; v_call: TRBV6-8; cdr3_aa: CASTGTGGTYEQYF; cdr3_nt: TGTGCCAGCACCGGGACAGGGGGGACCTACGAGCAGTACTTC
j_call: TRBJ2-1; d_call: TRBD2; clone_size: few; v_call: TRBV10-3; cdr3_aa: CAISIAGRRGDNEQFF; cdr3_nt: TGTGCCATCAGTATAGCGGGGCGGAGAGGGGACAATGAGCAGTTCTTC
j_call: TRBJ2-2; d_call: -; clone_size: -; v_call: TRBV7-2; cdr3_aa: CASSSPLGQGITGELFF; cdr3_nt: TGTGCCAGCAGCTCCCCTTTGGGCCAGGGCATCACCGGGGAGCTGTTTTTT
j_call: TRBJ2-1; d_call: TRBD2; clone_size: -; v_call: TRBV5-1; cdr3_aa: CASSLGSSGSSSNEQFF; cdr3_nt: TGCGCCAGCAGCTTGGGGTCTAGCGGGAGTAGTTCGAATGAGCAGTTCTTC
j_call: TRBJ2-1; d_call: -; clone_size: -; v_call: TRBV11-2; cdr3_aa: CASSFYVDEQFF; cdr3_nt: TGTGCCAGCAGCTTCTATGTCGATGAGCAGTTCTTC
j_call: TRBJ1-1; d_call: -; clone_size: -; v_call: TRBV12-3/TRBV12-4; cdr3_aa: CASSGRTPSARNTEAFF; cdr3_nt: TGTGCCAGCAGCGGACGGACTCCCTCTGCGCGGAACACTGAAGCTTTCTTT
j_call: TRBJ2-5; d_call: -; clone_size: few; v_call: TRBV10-3; cdr3_aa: CATLGGDSQETQYF; cdr3_nt: TGTGCCACCCTTGGTGGGGACTCCCAAGAGACCCAGTACTTC
j_call: TRBJ1-5; d_call: TRBD1; clone_size: many; v_call: TRBV7-2; cdr3_aa: CASSTGQGHQPQHF; cdr3_nt: TGTGCCAGCAGCACCGGACAGGGCCATCAGCCCCAGCATTTT